This T cell receptor beta chain was identified in a study of Ad26.COV2.S vaccination and SARS-CoV-2 variants. Treatment given: roughly 18 received Ad26.COV2.S at low or high dose, single or two shots; several received placebo; per-sample allocation not given. On day 63 after the first injection, vaccine and placebo recipients gave samples. The repertoire was sequenced with immunoSEQ multiplex PCR; TCRdb's copy has only in-frame clones and lacks some. The repertoire holds about 370,000 clones, with about 85% as singletons. CDR3 length: 17 amino acids. Germline CDR1 and CDR2: LGHNA and YSLEER. V gave up 0 bases and J gave up 2 bases; unmatched junction bases: 5.

This specimen was peripheral blood, taken in a trial of Ad26.COV2.S vaccine versus placebo. The chain employs TRBV4-3 and TRBJ2-1; the match to TRBD2 covers 9 bases. The TCR originated in a person between 18 and 65 years old who received the Ad26.COV2.S COVID-19 vaccine or a placebo. The DNA for the CDR3 is TGCGCCAGCAGCCAAGATTTTTTAGCGGGGGCCTACAATGAGCAGTTCTTC. Its protein product is CASSQDFLAGAYNEQFF.